This T cell receptor (beta chain) was sequenced in a study of T-cell reconstitution after alpha-beta-depleted transplantation in children. Germline trimming cut 4 bases from V and 8 bases from J; bases unmatched to any gene: 11. There are 15 residues in the CDR3. CDR1 SGHRS and CDR2 YFSETQ come from the germline V gene. This clonotype was counted many times. The TCRbeta library incorporated unique molecular identifiers. TCRdb redid the calling of the PCR reads with MiXCR, one entry per CDR3 protein. Of around 200,000 distinct CDR3 sequences listed, 8% to 10% are singletons. V and J are TRBV5-1 and TRBJ2-1; the match to TRBD2 covers 8 bases. The clonotype was recovered from a human donor who donated a stem cell graft to a child with acute lymphoblastic leukemia. The sequences come from PBMCs from the stem cell graft donor, collected from the stem cell graft. Here the CDR3 reads CASSQGTSTTDEQFF. The DNA of the CDR3 is TGCGCCAGCAGCCAAGGGACTAGTACCACGGATGAGCAGTTCTTC. Drawing the rest from reference TRBV5-1 and TRBJ2-1, the complete variable domain is KAGVTQTPRYLIKTRGQQVTLSCSPISGHRSVSWYQQTPGQGLQFLFEYFSETQRNKGNFPGRFSGRQFSNSRSEMNVSTLELGDSALYLCASSQGTSTTDEQFFGPGTRLTVL.